The 22 T cell receptor beta chains given below trace back to one sample, sequenced in a study of T-cell reconstitution after alpha-beta-depleted transplantation in children. As it was prepared, the TCRbeta library received unique molecular identifiers. A single record per CDR3 protein comes from TCRdb applying MiXCR to the PCR reads. Counted here are about 460,000 distinct CDR3 sequences, roughly an eighth occurring once; the ten biggest clones make up around 6%. The material sequenced was PBMCs from the stem cell graft donor, taken from the stem cell graft. These receptors were collected from a human donor who donated a stem cell graft to a child with combined immunodeficiency.

This clonotype was seen ten or more times. This chain links TRBV11-1 with TRBJ2-1, with TRBD1 as a possible D gene (6 bases). This CDR3 comprises 18 residues. The germline V and J ends were trimmed by 3 bases and 7 bases, with 25 bases remaining between them. Per the germline V gene, CDR1 is SGHAT and CDR2 is FQDESV (reference sequence). The CDR3 spells CASSLFPSNRVNWNEQFF. CDR3 DNA: TGTGCCAGCAGCTTGTTTCCGTCGAACAGGGTGAATTGGAATGAGCAGTTCTTC. The entire variable domain, with the rest obtained from reference TRBV11-1 and TRBJ2-1, is as follows: EAEVAQSPRYKITEKSQAVAFWCDPISGHATLYWYRQILGQGPELLVQFQDESVVDDSQLPKDRFSAERLKGVDSTLKIQPAELGDSAMYLCASSLFPSNRVNWNEQFFGPGTRLTVL.

The V call is TRBV11-2, the J call TRBJ2-1; 8 nucleotides match TRBD2. Germline loops: CDR1 SGHAT, CDR2 FQNNGV. This CDR3 has 19 residues. Trimming removed 4 bases from V and 1 base from J; junction bases left unmatched: 15. In DNA form, the CDR3 reads TGTGCCAGCAGCTCCCGACTCGCGGGAGGCCCAGGATCCTACAATGAGCAGTTCTTC. This codes for CASSSRLAGGPGSYNEQFF.

In its sample, this clonotype was seen many times. The chain joins TRBV5-1 to TRBJ2-1; no reliable D call. Germline V gene lookup returns CDR1 SGHRS and CDR2 YFSETQ. The CDR3 runs 16 residues. V dropped 4 bases and J dropped 3 bases, with 17 bases sitting between them. The CDR3 sequence is CASSLRMALGYNEQFF. The CDR3 DNA reads as TGCGCCAGCAGCCTCAGAATGGCCCTCGGCTACAATGAGCAGTTCTTC.

This clonotype was found a few times. The rearrangement uses TRBV6-5 and TRBJ1-1; a weak D match, TRBD1 (5 bases). The ends were cut back, 2 bases at V and 1 base at J, with 11 bases in the middle. The CDR3 runs to 15 residues. The germline V gene has CDR1 MNHEY and CDR2 SVGAGI. The CDR3 here is CASSYGADGNTEAFF. Here the CDR3 DNA reads TGTGCCAGCAGTTACGGGGCCGACGGGAACACTGAAGCTTTCTTT.

This clonotype turned up a few times. The V gene is TRBV12-3 or TRBV12-4, the J gene TRBJ2-7; no clear D. The CDR3 has 15 residues. The ends were cut back, 6 bases at V and 3 bases at J, with 18 bases in the middle. Here the CDR3 reads CASSPQSSFFYEQYF. The CDR3 coding sequence is TGTGCCAGCAGCCCCCAGAGCTCCTTTTTCTACGAGCAGTACTTC.

The chain joins TRBV6-2 or TRBV6-3 to TRBJ1-2; the D is unclear. The CDR3 loop spans 13 amino acids. CDR1 MNHEY and CDR2 SVGEGT come from the germline V gene. Trimming stripped 1 base from V and 8 bases from J, with 11 bases between. CDR3 amino acids: CASSYFSPGGYTF. The CDR3 DNA is TGTGCCAGCAGTTACTTCAGTCCGGGAGGCTACACCTTC.

The chain is built from TRBV6-2 or TRBV6-3 and TRBJ2-1; TRBD1 aligns across 9 bases. V gave up 11 bases and J gave up 8 bases; unmatched junction bases: 16. The germline V gene encodes CDR1 MNHEY and CDR2 SVGEGT. The CDR3 contains 15 residues. The CDR3 coding sequence is TGTGCCGCGTCCCGCGGGACAGGGTTTATACATGAGCAGTTCTTC. Encoded protein: CAASRGTGFIHEQFF.

This clonotype was seen more than once but under ten times. This sequence joins TRBV5-1 and TRBJ2-7; 7 bases fit TRBD1. Per germline, CDR1 SGHRS and CDR2 YFSETQ. Trimming cost V 3 bases and J 3 bases; bases outside gene matches: 6. The CDR3 loop spans 14 amino acids. CDR3 loop: CASSSQGDHYEQYF. CDR3 nucleotide sequence: TGCGCCAGCAGCTCTCAGGGGGATCACTACGAGCAGTACTTC.

This clonotype was found a few times. The chain combines TRBV18 with TRBJ1-5; 7 bases are shared with TRBD1. The J segment lost 1 base and the V segment lost 1 base, leaving 1 base of the junction unmatched. Germline CDR1 and CDR2: KGHSH and LQKENI. The CDR3 covers 15 residues. As DNA, the CDR3 is TGTGCCAGCTCACCACAGGGACAGAGCAATCAGCCCCAGCATTTT. It yields the protein CASSPQGQSNQPQHF.

The chain links TRBV18 to TRBJ1-5; D may be TRBD1 (6 bases). V lost 3 bases and J 2 bases, leaving 11 bases between the germline ends. CDR3 length: 15 amino acids. Looked up from germline, CDR1 is KGHSH and CDR2 is LQKENI. This chain's CDR3 is CASSPQGKGNQPQHF. For the CDR3, the DNA is TGTGCCAGCTCACCTCAGGGGAAGGGCAATCAGCCCCAGCATTTT.

The chain employs TRBV9 and TRBJ2-4; 8 bases agree with TRBD1. This CDR3 spans 14 amino acids. Looked up from germline, CDR1 is SGDLS and CDR2 is YYNGEE. Trimming at V came to 2 bases and at J to 8 bases, leaving 6 bases not matched to a gene. CDR3 protein: CASSVAGQGYIQYF. Written as DNA, the CDR3 is TGTGCCAGCAGCGTGGCCGGACAGGGATACATTCAGTACTTC.

The chain is built from TRBV7-2 and TRBJ2-7; D is perhaps TRBD2 (6 bases). The germline V and J ends were trimmed by 3 bases and 2 bases, with 14 bases remaining between them. The germline CDR1 and CDR2 sequences are SGHTA and FQGNSA. CDR3 length: 15 amino acids. The CDR3 protein is CASSFLTRGAYEQYF. CDR3 bases: TGTGCCAGCAGCTTTCTTACGCGGGGCGCCTACGAGCAGTACTTC.

This clonotype has only a few counts. The chain employs TRBV12-3 or TRBV12-4 and TRBJ2-7, with a tentative D call TRBD1 (5 bases). V lost 3 bases and J 1 base, leaving 13 bases between the germline ends. The CDR3 runs 15 residues. The CDR3 spells CASSLFFRASYEQYF. CDR3 coding DNA: TGTGCCAGCAGTTTGTTCTTCAGGGCATCCTACGAGCAGTACTTC.

Concerning this clonotype itself: A junction end diverges from the germline sequence, so it may reflect a read error. The rearrangement uses TRBV19 and TRBJ2-2; D uncertain. The CDR3 sequence is 15 residues long. CDR1 is LNHDA, CDR2 SQIVND, per germline (reference sequence). The CDR3 DNA follows: TGTGACAGTAGTATAGATCCTGGTGCCACCGGGGAGCTGTTTTTT. It yields the protein CDSSIDPGATGELFF.

The table lists this clonotype with many counts. The J gene is TRBJ2-7, the V gene TRBV20-1; D unresolved. Germline assignment: CDR1 DFQATT and CDR2 SNEGSKA (reference sequence). The CDR3 consists of 12 residues. V gave up 6 bases and J gave up 2 bases, with 11 bases separating them. CDR3 nucleotides: TGCAGTGCGAACCACCAGGCCTACGAGCAGTACTTC. It is translated as CSANHQAYEQYF.

This chain joins TRBV11-1 and TRBJ2-7; D possibly corresponds to TRBD1 (6 bases). CDR3 size: 15 residues. Between the trimmed V and J ends, which lost 1 base and 0 bases, there was a span of 10 bases. The germline CDR1 and CDR2 sequences are SGHAT and FQDESV (reference sequence). Here the CDR3 reads CASSLGGQLSYEQYF. In DNA form, the CDR3 reads TGTGCCAGCAGCTTAGGGGGGCAGCTCTCCTACGAGCAGTACTTC.

The gene calls are TRBV4-2 and TRBJ2-5; 9 nucleotides match TRBD2. Germline loops: CDR1 LGHNA, CDR2 YNFKEQ. The V segment lost 0 bases and the J segment 3 bases; nucleotides outside the gene matches: 5. There are 16 residues in the CDR3. The CDR3 region is CASSQDFAGGEETQYF. The CDR3 region has the DNA TGTGCCAGCAGCCAAGATTTTGCGGGGGGGGAAGAGACCCAGTACTTC.

This clonotype was recorded at least ten times. The rearrangement joins TRBV29-1 to TRBJ2-7; no firm D call. Germline V gene sequence: CDR1 SQVTM, CDR2 ANQGSEA. V was shortened by 1 base and J by 7 bases, with 11 bases between the two germline ends. This CDR3 has 12 amino acids. In DNA, the CDR3 is TGCAGCGTTGAAGGGACCTCTCAGGAGCAGTACTTC. Amino acids: CSVEGTSQEQYF.

V is TRBV6-1 and J is TRBJ2-1, with 10 bases fitting TRBD2. Germline CDR1 and CDR2: MNHNS and SASEGT. CDR3 length: 15 amino acids. The ends lost 6 bases at V and 8 bases at J; junction bases unmatched: 10. This CDR3 is CASRESGRVVDEQFF. CDR3 nucleotides: TGTGCCAGCAGAGAAAGCGGGAGGGTGGTTGATGAGCAGTTCTTC.

This clonotype was recorded at least ten times. V usage is TRBV20-1 and J usage is TRBJ1-2; TRBD1 aligns across 10 bases. CDR3 length equals 12 residues. V was clipped by 6 bases and J by 9 bases; unmatched bases: 7. Germline V lookup: CDR1 DFQATT, CDR2 SNEGSKA (reference sequence). As DNA, the CDR3 is TGCAGTGCAACAGACAGGGGGCATAGCTACACCTTC. This codes for CSATDRGHSYTF.

V and J are TRBV18 and TRBJ2-5, with 7 bases matching TRBD1. The length of the CDR3 is 15 residues. Germline CDR1 and CDR2: KGHSH and LQKENI. V was clipped by 3 bases and J by 0 bases; unmatched bases: 4. CDR3 DNA: TGTGCCAGCTCACCGGGACAGCCTAACCAAGAGACCCAGTACTTC. It translates to CASSPGQPNQETQYF. The full variable domain, its missing parts supplied by reference TRBV18 and TRBJ2-5, is NAGVMQNPRHLVRRRGQEARLRCSPMKGHSHVYWYRQLPEEGLKFMVYLQKENIIDESGMPKERFSAEFPKEGPSILRIQQVVRGDSAAYFCASSPGQPNQETQYFGPGTRLLVL.

The chain recombines TRBV10-3 with TRBJ2-1; D possibly corresponds to TRBD2 (5 bases). Trimming took 2 bases from V and 0 from J, leaving 8 bases between them. The length of the CDR3 is 15 residues. The germline V gene encodes CDR1 ENHRY and CDR2 SYGVKD. CDR3 amino acids: CAISERGSSYNEQFF. For the CDR3, the DNA is TGTGCCATCAGTGAGCGGGGAAGCTCCTACAATGAGCAGTTCTTC.